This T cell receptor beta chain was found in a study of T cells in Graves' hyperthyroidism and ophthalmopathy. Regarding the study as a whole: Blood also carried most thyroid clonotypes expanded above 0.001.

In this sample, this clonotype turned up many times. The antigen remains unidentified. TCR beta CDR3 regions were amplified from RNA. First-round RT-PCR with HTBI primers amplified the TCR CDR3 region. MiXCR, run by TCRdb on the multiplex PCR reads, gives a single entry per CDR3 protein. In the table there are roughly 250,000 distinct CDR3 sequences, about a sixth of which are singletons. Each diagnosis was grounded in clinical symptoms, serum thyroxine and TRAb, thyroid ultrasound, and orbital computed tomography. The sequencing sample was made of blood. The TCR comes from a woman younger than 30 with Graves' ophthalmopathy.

This chain's CDR3 is CASSLWTGGGQPQHF. The CDR3 DNA is TGCGCCAGCAGCTTATGGACAGGGGGCGGTCAGCCCCAGCATTTT. The rearrangement joins TRBV5-1 to TRBJ1-5; TRBD1 matches 11 bases. Germline-derived CDR1 and CDR2 are SGHRS and YFSETQ. The CDR3 has 15 amino acids. Trimming removed 2 bases from V and 6 bases from J; junction bases left unmatched: 4. Variable domain in full (rest from reference TRBV5-1 and TRBJ1-5): KAGVTQTPRYLIKTRGQQVTLSCSPISGHRSVSWYQQTPGQGLQFLFEYFSETQRNKGNFPGRFSGRQFSNSRSEMNVSTLELGDSALYLCASSLWTGGGQPQHFGDGTRLSIL.